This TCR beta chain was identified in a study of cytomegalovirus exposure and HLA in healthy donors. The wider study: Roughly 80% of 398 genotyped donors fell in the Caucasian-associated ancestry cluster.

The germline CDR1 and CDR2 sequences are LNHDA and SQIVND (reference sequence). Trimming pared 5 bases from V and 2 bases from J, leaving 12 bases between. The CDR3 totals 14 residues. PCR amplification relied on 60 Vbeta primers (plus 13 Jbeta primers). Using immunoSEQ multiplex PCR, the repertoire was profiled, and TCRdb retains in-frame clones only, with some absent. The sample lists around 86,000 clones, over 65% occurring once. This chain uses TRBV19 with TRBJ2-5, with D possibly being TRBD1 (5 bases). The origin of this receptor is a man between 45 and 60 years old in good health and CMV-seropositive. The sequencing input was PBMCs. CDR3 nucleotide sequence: TGTGCCAGTAGTGGGATAAGGGGACAAGAGACCCAGTACTTC. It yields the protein CASSGIRGQETQYF.